The T cell receptor (beta chain) described here comes from a study of cytomegalovirus exposure and HLA in healthy donors. This CDR3 contains 17 residues. J was trimmed by 5 bases and V by 5 bases; bases with no gene match: 12. Germline CDR1 reads KGHSH; CDR2 reads LQKENI. With respect to this clone: Its antigen is unknown.

13 Jbeta primers and 60 Vbeta primers were used for the PCR. Profiling relied on immunoSEQ multiplex PCR, and the TCRdb table lists in-frame clones only, not all of them. The table includes some 160,000 clones, about 82% detected once. Study-level results: Among TCR beta chains, those listed as cytomegalovirus-associated numbered fewer than 200. In a later analysis, common viral pathogens appeared linked to several of the most significant clusters. HLA allele associations emerged for some 16,000 TCR beta sequences in a later analysis, at 0.05 false discovery rate. Productive status was seen about 90% or about 30% of the time for most TCR beta V segments in an earlier analysis.

This TCR came from a male donor in good health and CMV-seronegative. The specimen was PBMCs. The chain couples TRBV18 to TRBJ1-5; 10 nucleotides align to TRBD1. The CDR3 region is CASSAGGTGVSHQPQHF. In nucleotides, the CDR3 is TGTGCCAGCTCAGCCGGAGGGACAGGGGTTTCTCATCAGCCCCAGCATTTT.